This T cell receptor beta chain emerged from a study of blood T cells in healthy people across ages. Study results and limitations: A roughly linear fall in TCR beta diversity per million T cells was seen with increasing age. Underestimates were what the diversity estimates from one million T cells were considered to be.

Through a sample-barcoded 5' primer and a J-beta primer mix, a second PCR was run for about 7 to 12 cycles. Paired-end reads containing CDR3 totaled no fewer than 3 million for each sample. TCRdb reprocessed the 5' RACE reads via MiXCR and lists one record per CDR3 protein. The data show more than 650,000 distinct CDR3 sequences, with about 20% seen just once and about 22% held by the top ten. In this sample, this clonotype turned up a few times. Its antigen is not known. The junction departs from the called germline gene at one end, perhaps through a read error. This CDR3 is 14 amino acids long. Sequenced input: blood. V gene TRBV12-3 or TRBV12-4 combines with J gene TRBJ1-1; D possibly corresponds to TRBD1 (6 bases). The receptor was isolated from a man in his 70s in good health. CDR3 amino acids: CASRFGQTNAEAFF. CDR3 sequence (DNA): TGTGCCAGCAGGTTTGGACAGACGAACGCTGAAGCTTTCTTT.